This T cell receptor beta chain was captured in a study of CD8+ T cells in alopecia areata. The overall study: Severity among treated patients was scored by the percentage of scalp area affected.

Germline loops: CDR1 KGHSH, CDR2 LQKENI. V dropped 6 bases and J dropped 1 base, with 9 bases sitting between them. The CDR3 is made up of 13 amino acids. Treatment specified: oral pan-JAK inhibitor, 5-10 mg twice daily. Investigators isolated RNA and reverse transcribed it into cDNA to act as the sequencing template. Profiling relied on immunoSEQ multiplex PCR, and the TCRdb table lists in-frame clones only, not all of them. The sample records 200,000 to 250,000 clones, 64% being singletons. The receptor's source is a human donor with alopecia areata. Sequencing was performed on CD4+ T cells sorted from blood, taken at week 4, from a patient treated with tofacitinib. J is TRBJ2-5 and V is TRBV18; D gene uncertain. This CDR3 reads CASSRLPQETQYF. CDR3 DNA sequence: TGTGCCAGCTCCCGCCTTCCCCAAGAGACCCAGTACTTC.